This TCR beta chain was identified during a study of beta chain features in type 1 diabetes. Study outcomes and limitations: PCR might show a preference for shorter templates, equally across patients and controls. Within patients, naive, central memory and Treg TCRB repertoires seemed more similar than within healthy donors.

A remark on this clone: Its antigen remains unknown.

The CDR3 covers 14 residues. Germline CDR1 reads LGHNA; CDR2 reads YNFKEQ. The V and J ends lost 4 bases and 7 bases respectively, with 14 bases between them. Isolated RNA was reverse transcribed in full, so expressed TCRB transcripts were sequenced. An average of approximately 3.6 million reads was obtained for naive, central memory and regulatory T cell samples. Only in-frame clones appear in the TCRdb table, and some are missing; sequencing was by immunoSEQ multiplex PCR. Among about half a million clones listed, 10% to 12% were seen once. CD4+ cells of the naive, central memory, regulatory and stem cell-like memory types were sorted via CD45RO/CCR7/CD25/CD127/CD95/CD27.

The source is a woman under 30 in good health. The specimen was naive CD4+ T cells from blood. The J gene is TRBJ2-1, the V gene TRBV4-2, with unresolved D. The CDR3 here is CASSRPWALNEQFF. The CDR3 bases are TGTGCCAGCAGCCGTCCGTGGGCCCTTAATGAGCAGTTCTTC.